The text below deals with one TCR beta chain. The antigen remains unidentified. The data were obtained in a study of T cell repertoires in cytomegalovirus infection. TCRdb passed the reads through MiXCR, listing each CDR3 protein once. In the table there are about 900,000 distinct CDR3 sequences, roughly a third of which are singletons. Germline V gene sequence: CDR1 SEHNR, CDR2 FQNEAQ (reference sequence). Losses at the gene ends were 5 bases for V and 4 bases for J; bases not matched to a gene: 6. This CDR3 is built from 14 residues. The specimen was cultured CD8+ T cells from PBMCs, collected from culture after CMV antigen stimulation. V gene TRBV7-9 combines with J gene TRBJ1-1, with 8 bases aligning to TRBD1. This receptor was identified in a human donor in good health (CMV status not recorded). Some clones in this sample may be carry-over from other donors' samples. DNA of the CDR3: TGTGCCAGCAGCGAGGAAACAGGGGGCACTGAAGCTTTCTTT. Translation: CASSEETGGTEAFF.